This T cell receptor (beta chain) appears in the sequencing data of a study of cytomegalovirus exposure and HLA in healthy donors. Whole-study findings and limits: Reports indicated that the classifier achieved high specificity and sensitivity in diagnosing cytomegalovirus status. The listing of roughly 160 TCR beta chains classed them as cytomegalovirus-associated.

The germline gives CDR1 GTSNPN, CDR2 SVGIG (reference sequence). The germline V and J ends were trimmed by 5 bases and 8 bases, with 21 bases remaining between them. This CDR3 spans 14 amino acids. Notes on this clone: Antigen: not known.

Libraries were prepared by immunoSEQ multiplex PCR; TCRdb keeps only in-frame clonotypes and omits some of them. This sample has tens of thousands of clones, with around 94% found just once. This clonotype originated in a woman aged 18-29 years in good health and CMV-seropositive. Sequencing input: PBMCs. The V and J genes are TRBV30 and TRBJ1-2; D is possibly TRBD1 (6 bases). The DNA of the CDR3 is TGTGCCTGGGGGATCGGGACAACTTTAGGCGGCTACACCTTC. As protein: CAWGIGTTLGGYTF.